These 14 T cell receptor beta chains came from one sample sequenced in a study of graft-versus-host responses after intestinal transplantation. Data came from immunoSEQ multiplex PCR; TCRdb stores just in-frame clones and leaves some out. The sample records around 20,000 clones, over 75% being singletons. The material sequenced was PBMCs, taken 14 days after transplant. All receptors derive from a human patient who received an intestinal transplant, so some T cells may come from the graft donor.

The chain is built from TRBV5-5 and TRBJ1-1; D not certain. CDR3 length: 14 amino acids. Germline V gene sequence: CDR1 SGHKS, CDR2 YYEKEE (reference sequence). V lost 0 bases and J lost 3, with 9 bases in between. The CDR3 sequence: CASSLETIYTEAFF. The DNA for the CDR3 is TGTGCCAGCAGCTTGGAAACTATTTACACTGAAGCTTTCTTT.

The chain combines TRBV5-1 with TRBJ2-7, with D possibly matching TRBD2 (6 bases). Germline V gene lookup returns CDR1 SGHRS and CDR2 YFSETQ. Trimming left V 2 bases short and J 5 bases short, with 17 bases between. This CDR3 comprises 15 residues. CDR3 sequence reads: CASSLPGESRDEQYF. The DNA of the CDR3 is TGCGCCAGCAGCTTACCGGGGGAATCTAGGGACGAGCAGTACTTC.

This chain joins TRBV7-6 and TRBJ2-1; D unclear. The CDR3 extends over 13 amino acids. V was trimmed by 0 bases and J by 9 bases, leaving 9 bases between them. The germline gives CDR1 SGHVS, CDR2 FNYEAQ. CDR3 sequence (DNA): TGTGCCAGCAGCTTAGCTCGGAGAAGTGAGCAGTTCTTC. Its translation is CASSLARRSEQFF.

J is TRBJ1-2 and V is TRBV7-9; D is uncertain. This CDR3 contains 13 residues. Germline-derived CDR1 and CDR2 are SEHNR and FQNEAQ (reference sequence). Trimming removed 3 bases from V and 4 bases from J, with 9 bases in between. The CDR3 spells CASSFESFYGYTF. The CDR3, as DNA: TGTGCCAGCAGCTTCGAGTCTTTCTATGGCTACACCTTC.

The chain couples TRBV7-8 to TRBJ2-6, with 7 bases aligning to TRBD1. Per germline, CDR1 SGHVS and CDR2 FQNEAQ. With 2 bases clipped from V and 0 bases from J, the junction kept 13 bases outside the gene matches. The CDR3 contains 20 residues. This CDR3 reads CASSLPRYGTDSSGANVLTF. For the CDR3, the DNA is TGTGCCAGCAGCTTACCGAGGTACGGGACAGACAGCTCTGGGGCCAACGTCCTGACTTTC.

The chain is built from TRBV15 and TRBJ2-2; D is unclear. V lost 2 bases to trimming and J lost 1 base, with 14 bases between them. Germline V gene sequence: CDR1 LNHNV, CDR2 YYDKDF (reference sequence). The CDR3 covers 17 residues. CDR3 residues: CATSRNPPVRNTGELFF. The DNA of the CDR3 is TGTGCCACCAGCAGAAACCCACCGGTTAGGAACACCGGGGAGCTGTTTTTT. Supplemented by reference TRBV15 and TRBJ2-2, the full variable domain reads DAMVIQNPRYQVTQFGKPVTLSCSQTLNHNVMYWYQQKSSQAPKLLFHYYDKDFNNEADTPDNFQSRRPNTSFCFLDIRSPGLGDTAMYLCATSRNPPVRNTGELFFGEGSRLTVL.

V gene TRBV7-8 combines with J gene TRBJ2-2; D is unresolved. This CDR3 comprises 15 residues. Trimming stripped 5 bases from V and 5 bases from J, with 15 bases between. Looked up from germline, CDR1 is SGHVS and CDR2 is FQNEAQ. In DNA form, the CDR3 reads TGTGCCAGCAGCAGACTCTACTTTAGGACCGGGGAGCTGTTTTTT. Translating it yields CASSRLYFRTGELFF. Looking up the rest from reference TRBV7-8 and TRBJ2-2 gives the full variable domain: GAGVSQSPRYKVAKRGQDVALRCDPISGHVSLFWYQQALGQGPEFLTYFQNEAQLDKSGLPSDRFFAERPEGSVSTLKIQRTQQEDSAVYLCASSRLYFRTGELFFGEGSRLTVL.

V is TRBV6-5 and J is TRBJ2-7, with D possibly being TRBD1 (7 bases). Per germline, CDR1 MNHEY and CDR2 SVGAGI. The CDR3 runs to 13 residues. Trimming shortened V by 6 bases and J by 5 bases, and 14 bases separated the two germline ends. CDR3 sequence reads: CASSSRGAHEQYF. CDR3 coding DNA: TGTGCCAGCAGCTCCAGGGGGGCCCACGAGCAGTACTTC.

A remark on this clone: Mismatch with germline at one junction end may stem from a read error. This chain uses TRBV7-7 with TRBJ2-7; 10 bases fit TRBD1. This CDR3 contains 15 residues. Per germline, CDR1 SSHAT and CDR2 FNYEAQ (reference sequence). The CDR3 DNA follows: TGTGCTAGCAGCTTAGGGACAGGGGTTACGTACGAGCAGTACTTC. Residues: CASSLGTGVTYEQYF.

This clone was counted only a few times. The chain couples TRBV28 to TRBJ2-5, with D perhaps matching TRBD1 (6 bases). The CDR3 contains 15 residues. Germline values: CDR1 MDHEN, CDR2 SYDVKM. Trimming removed 5 bases at V and 4 bases at J, with 17 bases between. The CDR3 DNA is TGTGCCAGCAGTACCCCGACAGGAGGCGGAGAGACCCAGTACTTC. It encodes CASSTPTGGGETQYF.

This clone was observed a handful of times. The V gene is TRBV4-2, the J gene TRBJ2-1; the match to TRBD2 covers 7 bases. Germline CDR1 LGHNA, CDR2 YNFKEQ. The CDR3 sequence is 15 residues long. V was pared by 1 base and J by 8 bases, with 8 bases of the junction left unmatched. CDR3 sequence reads: CASSQGGWAGDEQFF. The CDR3 region has the DNA TGTGCCAGCAGCCAAGGGGGCTGGGCGGGGGATGAGCAGTTCTTC.

This CDR3 is CASSAGLAGGAKNIQYF. CDR3 nucleotide sequence: TGTGCCAGCAGCGCGGGACTAGCGGGAGGAGCCAAAAACATTCAGTACTTC. The chain is built from TRBV2 and TRBJ2-4; 15 bases fit TRBD2. Germline loops: CDR1 SNHLY, CDR2 FYNNEI. This CDR3 region has 17 residues. V gave up 6 bases and J gave up 0 bases; unmatched junction bases: 3. The entire variable domain, with the rest obtained from reference TRBV2 and TRBJ2-4, is as follows: EPEVTQTPSHQVTQMGQEVILRCVPISNHLYFYWYRQILGQKVEFLVSFYNNEISEKSEIFDDQFSVERPDGSNFTLKIRSTKLEDSAMYFCASSAGLAGGAKNIQYFGAGTRLSVL.

This clone occurred a few times. The J gene is TRBJ2-7, the V gene TRBV15; possibly TRBD1 or TRBD2 for D (5 bases each). From germline, CDR1 is LNHNV and CDR2 YYDKDF (reference sequence). Trimming pared 0 bases from V and 5 bases from J, leaving 8 bases between. The CDR3 length is 13 residues. For the CDR3, the DNA is TGTGCCACCAGCAGAGACATGGGGGACGAGCAGTACTTC. This codes for CATSRDMGDEQYF.

The chain has TRBV7-3 and TRBJ1-6, with 9 bases that match TRBD1. V trimming: 5 bases; J trimming: 6 bases; junction bases outside the gene matches: 8. The CDR3 is 16 residues long. Germline CDR1 reads SGHTA; CDR2 reads FQGTGA. The CDR3 here is CASSPDPGQGNSPLHF. The CDR3 DNA follows: TGTGCCAGCAGCCCCGATCCGGGACAGGGTAATTCACCCCTCCACTTT.